This T cell receptor beta chain was captured in a study of vaccination effects on CD4 cells after COVID-19. Overall study: Viral peptide pool expansion of antigen-specific CD4+ T cells preceded sequencing in the ViraFEST assay. Peptides at 10 ug/ml and IL-2 at 10 IU/ml were added to 2 million or so PBMC per well.

Generated by immunoSEQ multiplex PCR, the TCRdb table keeps only in-frame clones and is missing some. Of about 39,000 clones in the sample, 82% were seen once. With respect to this clone: Its antigen remains unidentified.

Isolating CD4+ T cells followed 9 to 11 days of culture. IL-2 medium was substituted for half the medium on days 3 and 7. The V gene's germline CDR1 is SQVTM and CDR2 ANQGSEA. The CDR3 is made up of 14 amino acids. Unmatched junction bases numbered 2, after V lost 3 bases and J lost 1 base. This receptor was obtained from a human donor who received a COVID-19 vaccine. The sample in question was CD4+ T cells from PBMCs cultured without peptide, obtained before COVID-19 vaccination. The rearrangement links TRBV29-1 to TRBJ2-3; TRBD2 agrees at 9 bases. CDR3 amino acids: CSVDPSGGTDTQYF. In DNA form, the CDR3 reads TGCAGCGTTGACCCTAGCGGGGGCACAGATACGCAGTATTTT.